The present entry profiles one T cell receptor beta chain with its context. The data originate from a study of technical replicates of blood from several donors. Sequencing was performed with immunoSEQ multiplex PCR; in TCRdb, only in-frame clones are kept and a portion is missing. This sample yields around 81,000 clones, of which nearly 97% are seen a single time; 0.36% belongs to the top ten. CDR1 is MNHEY and CDR2 is SVGAGI in the germline V gene. V trimming: 10 bases; J trimming: 1 base; junction bases outside the gene matches: 11. The CDR3 loop spans 15 amino acids. The sample consisted of T cells isolated from PBMCs. The rearrangement joins TRBV6-5 to TRBJ2-3; 7 bases map to TRBD1. This clonotype originated in a human donor in good health. The CDR3, as DNA: TGTGCCACCACATCTTCCGGGACAGGCACAGATACGCAGTATTTT. Translating gives CATTSSGTGTDTQYF.